Sequencing of this T cell receptor (beta chain) was carried out in a study of cytomegalovirus exposure and HLA in healthy donors. Study background: HLA-typed donors were the source of about 85 million unique TCRs, which an early data release held. Points from the study as a whole: A later analysis reportedly identified an Asian-associated ancestry cluster as carrying fewer N-insertions than the 666-donor mean. The study listed 164 cytomegalovirus-associated TCR beta chains. Common viral pathogens seemed to be connected with several of the most significant clusters, according to a later analysis.

The study ran its PCR with 60 Vbeta and 13 Jbeta primers. Only in-frame clones appear in the TCRdb table, and some are missing; sequencing was by immunoSEQ multiplex PCR. The data contain some 120,000 clones, 81% of them singletons. Germline V gene data show CDR1 as LGHNA and CDR2 as YNFKEQ. Trimming cost V 4 bases and J 2 bases; bases outside gene matches: 4. This CDR3 contains 16 residues. A note on this clone: The antigen is undetermined.

V usage is TRBV4-2 and J usage is TRBJ2-1; 11 bases are shared with TRBD2. The sequenced material came from PBMCs. This TCR was sampled from a man between 18 and 29 years old in good health and CMV-seronegative. As DNA, the CDR3 is TGTGCCAGCAGCCCACTAGCGGGGGACCCCTACAATGAGCAGTTCTTC. Translated: CASSPLAGDPYNEQFF.